The 32 T cell receptor beta chains in this list originate from one sample, sequenced in a study of T cells in Graves' hyperthyroidism and ophthalmopathy. It was RNA transcripts that yielded the amplified TCR beta CDR3 regions. With the HTBI primer set, the TCR CDR3 went through a first round of RT-PCR. Via MiXCR, TCRdb re-called the multiplex PCR reads, giving one row per CDR3 protein. In the table there are 600,000 or so distinct CDR3 sequences, about a sixth of which are singletons. The sequencing input was blood. Receptors originate from a woman in her twenties or thirties with Graves' hyperthyroidism.

The sample holds a few counts of this clonotype. This chain uses TRBV12-5 with TRBJ2-2; D may be TRBD2 (5 bases). Germline V gene sequence: CDR1 LGHNT, CDR2 FRNRAP. The CDR3 extends over 14 amino acids. V was pared by 7 bases and J by 1 base, with 10 bases between. The CDR3 protein is CASEPGVNTGELFF. As DNA, the CDR3 is TGTGCTAGTGAACCCGGGGTGAACACCGGGGAGCTGTTTTTT. The full variable domain, rest sourced from reference TRBV12-5 and TRBJ2-2, is DARVTQTPRHKVTEMGQEVTMRCQPILGHNTVFWYRQTMMQGLELLAYFRNRAPLDDSGMPKDRFSAEMPDATLATLKIQPSEPRDSAVYFCASEPGVNTGELFFGEGSRLTVL.

This chain links TRBV24-1 with TRBJ2-5; D possibly uses TRBD1 or TRBD2 (5 bases each). V lost 5 bases and J lost 4, with 10 bases in between. The CDR3 consists of 13 residues. Germline CDR1 and CDR2: KGHDR and SFDVKD. The CDR3 loop reads CATSGPGRETQYF. CDR3 bases: TGTGCCACCAGTGGTCCGGGGCGAGAGACCCAGTACTTC.

In regard to this clonotype: A single base separates this from a much larger clone, so it may be a read error. The rearrangement joins TRBV24-1 to TRBJ2-1, with unresolved D. The CDR3 runs to 15 residues. Per germline, CDR1 KGHDR and CDR2 SFDVKD. CDR3 nucleotide sequence: TGTGCCACCAGTGATTTCCGGAGCTCCGACAATGAGCAGTTCTTC. Protein product: CATSDFRSSDNEQFF.

The chain combines TRBV5-1 with TRBJ2-6; 7 bases are a match to TRBD2. CDR1 and CDR2 (germline): SGHRS, YFSETQ. The CDR3 is 16 residues long. The V and J ends lost 4 bases and 0 bases, in that order; junction bases with no gene match: 4. CDR3 residues: CASSPGGFSGANVLTF. The CDR3 region has the DNA TGCGCCAGCAGCCCCGGGGGGTTCTCTGGGGCCAACGTCCTGACTTTC.

This clonotype was recorded at least ten times. The genes are TRBV7-2 and TRBJ2-1; D is tentatively TRBD1 or TRBD2 (5 bases each). Trimming stripped 5 bases from V and 6 bases from J, with 14 bases between. CDR1 is SGHTA, CDR2 FQGNSA, per germline. This CDR3 region has 14 residues. This CDR3 reads CASSLRDGSNEQFF. DNA of the CDR3: TGTGCCAGCAGCCTCCGGGACGGTTCCAATGAGCAGTTCTTC.

This clonotype was picked up many times. The chain uses TRBV28 and TRBJ2-7; D is possibly TRBD1 (7 bases). Trimming stripped 6 bases from V and 5 bases from J, with 14 bases between. This CDR3 has 13 residues. The V gene's germline CDR1 is MDHEN and CDR2 SYDVKM. CDR3 sequence reads: CASSPQGGHEQYF. The CDR3 region has the DNA TGTGCCAGCAGCCCCCAGGGGGGCCACGAGCAGTACTTC.

This clonotype appeared many times. This chain links TRBV20-1 with TRBJ2-1; tentatively, D is TRBD1 (5 bases). The CDR3 consists of 14 residues. CDR1 is DFQATT, CDR2 SNEGSKA, per germline (reference sequence). The ends were cut back, 2 bases at V and 0 bases at J, with 8 bases in the middle. For the CDR3, the DNA is TGCAGTGCTAGACAGGGTACCTCCTACAATGAGCAGTTCTTC. The encoded protein is CSARQGTSYNEQFF.

The chain employs TRBV20-1 and TRBJ2-3; TRBD2 matches at 11 bases. This CDR3 has 16 residues. Trimming removed 5 bases from V and 1 base from J; junction bases left unmatched: 8. Germline V gene sequence: CDR1 DFQATT, CDR2 SNEGSKA (reference sequence). This chain's CDR3 is CSAEGQLAGGTDTQYF. CDR3 bases: TGCAGTGCTGAGGGGCAACTAGCGGGAGGCACAGATACGCAGTATTTT.

The sample holds many counts of this clonotype. The genes are TRBV30 and TRBJ2-3, with 7 bases lining up with TRBD1. The V gene's germline CDR1 is GTSNPN and CDR2 SVGIG (reference sequence). The CDR3 is 13 amino acids. V was pared by 1 base and J by 7 bases, with 5 bases of the junction left unmatched. The CDR3 loop is CAWSEQGLNTQYF. CDR3 nucleotides: TGTGCCTGGAGTGAACAGGGGTTGAATACGCAGTATTTT. Looking up the rest from reference TRBV30 and TRBJ2-3 gives the full variable domain: SQTIHQWPATLVQPVGSPLSLECTVEGTSNPNLYWYRQAAGRGLQLLFYSVGIGQISSEVPQNLSASRPQDRQFILSSKKLLLSDSGFYLCAWSEQGLNTQYFGPGTRLTVL.

This clonotype was picked up many times. This rearrangement joins TRBV20-1 to TRBJ2-7, with 10 bases identical to TRBD2. CDR3 length: 16 residues. Germline CDR1 and CDR2: DFQATT and SNEGSKA (reference sequence). After removal of 3 bases from V and 3 bases from J, the junction contained 11 bases not matched to a gene. In DNA form, the CDR3 reads TGCAGTGCTAGGACGCCGAATAGCGGGAGGCACTACGAGCAGTACTTC. It encodes CSARTPNSGRHYEQYF.

This clonotype was seen many times. The J gene is TRBJ2-7, the V gene TRBV28, with 11 positions matching TRBD1. Germline CDR1 MDHEN, CDR2 SYDVKM. The CDR3 runs 15 residues. Losses at the gene ends were 5 bases for V and 4 bases for J; bases not matched to a gene: 7. The CDR3 DNA reads as TGTGCCAGCAGTCCCTTGGACAGGGGGCATTACGAGCAGTACTTC. Its protein product is CASSPLDRGHYEQYF.

The CDR3 coding sequence is TGTGCCAGCAGAGGGAGGGGGACAGAGACCCAGTACTTC. It yields the protein CASRGRGTETQYF. The chain recombines TRBV27 with TRBJ2-5; D may be TRBD2 (7 bases). Looked up from germline, CDR1 is MNHEY and CDR2 is SMNVEV (reference sequence). V was clipped by 6 bases and J by 4 bases, with 12 bases between them. This CDR3 is built from 13 residues.

This clonotype was detected a few times. CDR3 bases: TGTGCCAGCAGCTTCCGACTGCCGCCCAACACAGATACGCAGTATTTT. This sequence encodes CASSFRLPPNTDTQYF. This rearrangement joins TRBV7-9 to TRBJ2-3; D not certain. V lost 3 bases, J lost 2 bases, and 15 bases lay in between. The CDR3 spans 16 residues. Germline CDR1 and CDR2: SEHNR and FQNEAQ (reference sequence).

This clonotype showed up many times. CDR3 DNA: TGCGCCAGCAGCTTGGGTCCCGGGTCGGAGCAGCCCCAGCATTTT. It is translated as CASSLGPGSEQPQHF. The V call is TRBV5-1, the J call TRBJ1-5; D is uncertain. Germline-derived CDR1 and CDR2 are SGHRS and YFSETQ. The CDR3 length is 15 residues. V lost 0 bases to trimming and J lost 7 bases, with 14 bases between them.

This clonotype was seen ten or more times. The J gene is TRBJ1-2, the V gene TRBV28; the D is unclear. Trimming took 5 bases from V and 6 from J, leaving 22 bases between them. The germline V gene encodes CDR1 MDHEN and CDR2 SYDVKM. This CDR3 has 16 residues. The CDR3 loop is CASSREGRSPRDGYTF. The CDR3 nucleotides are TGTGCCAGCAGTCGTGAAGGTCGGTCTCCAAGGGATGGCTACACCTTC.

This clonotype was found a few times. V and J are TRBV9 and TRBJ2-2, with D maybe TRBD1 (5 bases). Trimming removed 6 bases at V and 6 bases at J, with 18 bases between. Germline loops: CDR1 SGDLS, CDR2 YYNGEE. The length of the CDR3 is 15 residues. CDR3 loop: CASKGHDSLAGELFF. In DNA form, the CDR3 reads TGTGCCAGCAAGGGTCATGACAGCTTAGCCGGGGAGCTGTTTTTT. The whole variable domain, remainder taken from reference TRBV9 and TRBJ2-2, is DSGVTQTPKHLITATGQRVTLRCSPRSGDLSVYWYQQSLDQGLQFLIQYYNGEERAKGNILERFSAQQFPDLHSELNLSSLELGDSALYFCASKGHDSLAGELFFGEGSRLTVL.

This clonotype was counted ten times or more. The rearrangement links TRBV28 to TRBJ1-5, with 9 nucleotides matching TRBD1. CDR3 length: 17 residues. CDR1 and CDR2 (germline): MDHEN, SYDVKM. V was pared by 5 bases and J by 5 bases, with 13 bases of the junction left unmatched. CDR3 loop: CASSSLAGQGYDQPQHF. CDR3 in DNA: TGTGCCAGCAGTAGCCTTGCGGGACAGGGTTACGATCAGCCCCAGCATTTT. The full variable domain, in which reference TRBV28 and TRBJ1-5 provide the parts outside the CDR3, is DVKVTQSSRYLVKRTGEKVFLECVQDMDHENMFWYRQDPGLGLRLIYFSYDVKMKEKGDIPEGYSVSREKKERFSLILESASTNQTSMYLCASSSLAGQGYDQPQHFGDGTRLSIL.

There are many counts of this clonotype. The rearrangement links TRBV6-1 to TRBJ2-2; D gene ambiguous. CDR3 size: 14 residues. The ends were cut back, 2 bases at V and 8 bases at J, with 12 bases in the middle. Germline CDR1 and CDR2: MNHNS and SASEGT. CDR3 sequence: CASSENPYVGELFF. Written as DNA, the CDR3 is TGTGCCAGCAGTGAAAATCCGTATGTTGGGGAGCTGTTTTTT.

Points on this clonotype: The conserved final phenylalanine or tryptophan is absent from the CDR3, which likely points to a read error. This chain links TRBV9 with TRBJ2-1, with 9 bases aligning to TRBD1. With 5 bases clipped from V and 2 bases from J, the junction kept 14 bases outside the gene matches. This CDR3 spans 18 amino acids. The germline V gene has CDR1 SGDLS and CDR2 YYNGEE. The CDR3 loop is CASSPPLDRDRAYNEQFS. CDR3 sequence (DNA): TGTGCCAGCAGTCCACCCCTCGACCGGGACAGGGCCTACAATGAGCAGTTCTCC.

This clonotype came up many times. This rearrangement joins TRBV27 to TRBJ2-7; unclear D gene. The CDR3 is 10 residues long. CDR1 and CDR2 (germline): MNHEY, SMNVEV (reference sequence). With 8 bases removed from V and 2 bases from J, the gap between germline ends came to 4 bases. CDR3 sequence reads: CASDAYEQYF. The CDR3 DNA follows: TGTGCCAGCGATGCCTACGAGCAGTACTTC.

V is TRBV5-5 and J is TRBJ1-1, with 9 positions matching TRBD1. The length of the CDR3 is 15 residues. Germline V gene lookup returns CDR1 SGHKS and CDR2 YYEKEE (reference sequence). Trimming took 4 bases from V and 3 from J; bases not matched to a gene: 7. In DNA, the CDR3 is TGTGCCAGCAGCCCACAGGGGGCTGTCGACACTGAAGCTTTCTTT. Its protein product is CASSPQGAVDTEAFF.

This clonotype appeared many times. The CDR3 nucleotides read TGTGCCAGCATCGAAAGGACAGGGGTTGGCTACACCTTC. It is translated as CASIERTGVGYTF. The V gene is TRBV2, the J gene TRBJ1-2; TRBD1 agrees at 9 bases. This CDR3 is built from 13 residues. After removal of 7 bases from V and 7 bases from J, the junction contained 7 bases not matched to a gene. Germline V CDR1 and CDR2: SNHLY, FYNNEI. The entire variable domain, with the rest obtained from reference TRBV2 and TRBJ1-2, is as follows: EPEVTQTPSHQVTQMGQEVILRCVPISNHLYFYWYRQILGQKVEFLVSFYNNEISEKSEIFDDQFSVERPDGSNFTLKIRSTKLEDSAMYFCASIERTGVGYTFGSGTRLTVV.

This clonotype occurred many times. This rearrangement joins TRBV20-1 to TRBJ2-7; D not resolved. V was cut by 6 bases and J by 3 bases, with 12 bases left in between. Germline CDR1 is DFQATT and CDR2 is SNEGSKA (reference sequence). The CDR3 has 12 amino acids. The CDR3 region has the DNA TGCAGTGCCGAACCCCTCATCTACGAGCAGTACTTC. This gives the protein CSAEPLIYEQYF.

This clonotype was picked up many times. The V call is TRBV2, the J call TRBJ1-3; the D is unclear. Between the trimmed V and J ends, which lost 7 bases and 6 bases, there was a span of 10 bases. Per the germline V gene, CDR1 is SNHLY and CDR2 is FYNNEI. The CDR3 sequence is 12 residues long. The CDR3 nucleotides are TGTGCCAGCAAACCGCATGAAAACACCATATATTTT. Translated: CASKPHENTIYF.

This clonotype has a handful of counts. The chain is built from TRBV7-3 and TRBJ2-1, with D perhaps given as TRBD1 or TRBD2 (6 bases each). Trimming removed 4 bases from V and 5 bases from J, with 12 bases in between. CDR3 length: 14 residues. CDR1 SGHTA and CDR2 FQGTGA come from the germline V gene. The CDR3 bases are TGTGCCAGCAGCTCCACAGGGACTCACAATGAGCAGTTCTTC. This translates into CASSSTGTHNEQFF.

This clonotype has more than one count but fewer than ten. V usage is TRBV18 and J usage is TRBJ2-2, with 7 nucleotides matching TRBD1. Germline trimming cut 4 bases from V and 2 bases from J; bases unmatched to any gene: 4. From germline, CDR1 is KGHSH and CDR2 LQKENI. CDR3 length: 15 residues. The chain's CDR3 is CASSREGANTGELFF. CDR3 DNA sequence: TGTGCCAGCTCACGAGAGGGGGCAAACACCGGGGAGCTGTTTTTT.

This clonotype was detected many times. The chain employs TRBV7-3 and TRBJ1-2; D call uncertain. The CDR3 has 16 amino acids. Germline assignment: CDR1 SGHTA and CDR2 FQGTGA. Deletions cut 1 base from V and 4 bases from J, with 16 bases between. The CDR3 region is CASSLSLGPTGYGYTF. The CDR3, as DNA: TGTGCCAGCAGCTTAAGTTTGGGCCCAACGGGCTATGGCTACACCTTC. The full variable domain, with the rest looked up from reference TRBV7-3 and TRBJ1-2, is GAGVSQTPSNKVTEKGKYVELRCDPISGHTALYWYRQSLGQGPEFLIYFQGTGAADDSGLPNDRFFAVRPEGSVSTLKIQRTERGDSAVYLCASSLSLGPTGYGYTFGSGTRLTVV.

In its sample, this clonotype was seen many times. This rearrangement joins TRBV30 to TRBJ2-2; D not resolved. The CDR3 is made up of 13 amino acids. Trimming shortened V by 0 bases and J by 7 bases, and 9 bases separated the two germline ends. Germline CDR1 is GTSNPN and CDR2 is SVGIG (reference sequence). The chain's CDR3 is CAWSVMWDGELFF. The CDR3 nucleotides read TGTGCCTGGAGTGTAATGTGGGACGGGGAGCTGTTTTTT.

This clonotype was detected ten times or more. The chain carries TRBV12-3 or TRBV12-4 and TRBJ2-7, with a weak D call TRBD2 (5 bases). This CDR3 is built from 13 residues. Trimming stripped 1 base from V and 7 bases from J, with 11 bases between. CDR3 protein: CASSLGPSGEQYF. CDR3 coding DNA: TGTGCCAGCAGTTTAGGCCCGTCGGGAGAGCAGTACTTC.

CDR3 nucleotide sequence: TGCAGTGCACGGGTCCCAGGCCGCTACGAGCAGTACTTC. Translated: CSARVPGRYEQYF. The chain has TRBV20-1 and TRBJ2-7; D ambiguous. V was cut by 6 bases and J by 3 bases, with 15 bases left in between. The CDR3 runs to 13 residues. Germline CDR1 and CDR2: DFQATT and SNEGSKA (reference sequence).

The genes are TRBV6-1 and TRBJ2-1, with unresolved D. The CDR3 is 13 residues long. Germline CDR1 reads MNHNS; CDR2 reads SASEGT. V dropped 9 bases and J dropped 2 bases, with 11 bases sitting between them. The CDR3 sequence: CASSDRAYNEQFF. The CDR3 DNA is TGTGCCAGTTCCGACCGGGCCTACAATGAGCAGTTCTTC.

This clonotype was counted many times. This chain connects TRBV12-3 or TRBV12-4 to TRBJ2-7; 10 nucleotides agree with TRBD1. The V segment lost 5 bases and the J segment 6 bases; nucleotides outside the gene matches: 13. The CDR3 extends over 16 amino acids. The chain's CDR3 is CASSQALTGGSGEQYF. The CDR3 DNA follows: TGTGCCAGCAGTCAGGCCCTGACAGGGGGCTCCGGCGAGCAGTACTTC.